A selection of T cell receptor beta chains follows, all from one sample in a study of CD8+ T cells in alopecia areata. Profiling relied on immunoSEQ multiplex PCR, and the TCRdb table lists in-frame clones only, not all of them. The sample gives about 120,000 clones, 55% to 70% of which show up once; approximately 2.8% is in the top ten. Sequencing was performed on CD4+ T cells sorted from blood. Source of these receptors: a human donor in good health. Both conserved end residues are part of each CDR3. The D gene is left open where the match is weak. Clone size is shown for a subset of rows, as once, few, many or a class of expanded clone.

cdr3_nt	cdr3_aa	clone_size	v_call	d_call	j_call
TGTGCCAGCAGCCCACAAGAGACCCAGTACTTC	CASSPQETQYF	once	TRBV2	NA	TRBJ2-5
TGTGCCAGCAGCCAAGAAGTACAGGGATATGGCTACACCTTC	CASSQEVQGYGYTF	NA	TRBV4-2	NA	TRBJ1-2
TGCAGTGGTCCGACAGGGGGTGGCTACACCTTC	CSGPTGGGYTF	few	TRBV20-1	TRBD1	TRBJ1-2
TGTGCCAGCAGTCCCTGGGGGAGCAATCAGCCCCAGCATTTT	CASSPWGSNQPQHF	NA	TRBV6-5	NA	TRBJ1-5
TGCGCCAGCAGCTTGTTAGGAGGTGGGGAGACCCAGTACTTC	CASSLLGGGETQYF	once	TRBV5-1	NA	TRBJ2-5
TGTGCCAGCAGCGGACTAGCGGGGGGCACTGAGCAGTTCTTC	CASSGLAGGTEQFF	NA	TRBV9	TRBD2	TRBJ2-1
TGTGCCTGGAGAACAGGGAAAACTGAAGCTTTCTTT	CAWRTGKTEAFF	NA	TRBV30	NA	TRBJ1-1
TGTGCCAGCAGTGCCGAGCGGACAGTGAGGGACCACCCTCAGCCCCAGCATTTT	CASSAERTVRDHPQPQHF	NA	TRBV27	NA	TRBJ1-5
TGTGCCAGCGAAGGCGCTTGGGACGAGCCTTTGGGCAATGAGCAGTTCTTC	CASEGAWDEPLGNEQFF	NA	TRBV2	NA	TRBJ2-1
TGTGCCACCAGCAGAGACTCCTACGAGCAGTACTTC	CATSRDSYEQYF	NA	TRBV25-1	NA	TRBJ2-7
TGTGCCAGCAGTTACGTTGGGACAGGGGTACGAGAAGCTTTCTTT	CASSYVGTGVREAFF	NA	TRBV6-5	TRBD1	TRBJ1-1
TGCGCCAGCAGCCGGGACTCCTCTGGGGCCAACGTCCTGACTTTC	CASSRDSSGANVLTF	few	TRBV4-1	NA	TRBJ2-6
TGTGCCTCCGGGTTTGACCCGGGTCAGCCCCAGCATTTT	CASGFDPGQPQHF	few	TRBV30	NA	TRBJ1-5
TGTGCCAGCAGTGTGCCCGGGACAGGGAAATCAAATGAGCAGTTCTTC	CASSVPGTGKSNEQFF	NA	TRBV25-1	TRBD1	TRBJ2-1
TGTGCCAGCAGAGCCCGATACAATGAGCAGTTCTTC	CASRARYNEQFF	NA	TRBV2	NA	TRBJ2-1
TGCGCCAGCAGCTTGGGGAACGGGGGGCGAATCGATGAGCAGTTCTTC	CASSLGNGGRIDEQFF	NA	TRBV5-1	NA	TRBJ2-1
TGTGCCAGCAGCCGCGACAGGGACCACGAGCAGTACTTC	CASSRDRDHEQYF	NA	TRBV5-6	TRBD1	TRBJ2-7
TGTGCCAGCAGCACCCTAGCGGGGGGTAGCACCGGGGAGCTGTTTTTT	CASSTLAGGSTGELFF	NA	TRBV7-3	TRBD2	TRBJ2-2
TGCAGCGTTGCGTCGGGGGGGTTAGGCAATGAGCAGTTCTTC	CSVASGGLGNEQFF	few	TRBV29-1	TRBD2	TRBJ2-1
TGTGCCATCAGTTTGGACACGGAAGGCTACGAGCAGTACTTC	CAISLDTEGYEQYF	NA	TRBV10-3	NA	TRBJ2-7
TGCAGCGTTGGCGGATCAGGGCTTAACACAGATACGCAGTATTTT	CSVGGSGLNTDTQYF	NA	TRBV29-1	NA	TRBJ2-3
TGCGCCAGCACCGAAGGGGGGGGGCGATACAATGAGCAGTTCTTC	CASTEGGGRYNEQFF	NA	TRBV5-1	NA	TRBJ2-1
TGTGCCAGCAGCCGATTCTGGGCAATCGCGAACACCGGGGAGCTGTTTTTT	CASSRFWAIANTGELFF	NA	TRBV5-6	NA	TRBJ2-2
TGTGCCAGCAGTGAGTTAGAGATGTCTGGGGCCAACGTCCCGACTTTC	CASSELEMSGANVPTF	NA	TRBV25-1	NA	TRBJ2-6
TGTGCCAGCGGTTCCGGGACAGGGAGCTCCTACACCTTC	CASGSGTGSSYTF	NA	TRBV5-6	TRBD1	TRBJ1-2
TGTGCCACCAGCAGGGCCCTGGGGGCGGGAGAGACCCAGTACTTC	CATSRALGAGETQYF	NA	TRBV15	NA	TRBJ2-5
TGTGCCAGCGCCGGGGGGCCGGGCACAGATACGCAGTATTTT	CASAGGPGTDTQYF	NA	TRBV7-8	NA	TRBJ2-3
TGCAGCGTTGTACTAGCGGGGGCGGGGAAGACCCAGTACTTC	CSVVLAGAGKTQYF	NA	TRBV29-1	TRBD2	TRBJ2-5
TGTGCCAGCAGTGAACGGGTCACCATTAGCAATCAGCCCCAGCATTTT	CASSERVTISNQPQHF	NA	TRBV2	NA	TRBJ1-5
TGTGCCACCAGGGTCCAGGGGTATGGCTACACCTTC	CATRVQGYGYTF	NA	TRBV27	NA	TRBJ1-2
TGCAGCGTTGAACACCTAGGGGAGACCCAGTACTTC	CSVEHLGETQYF	NA	TRBV29-1	NA	TRBJ2-5
TGTGCCAGCAGTCCGCGGGAGGCCTACGAGCAGTACTTC	CASSPREAYEQYF	NA	TRBV6-6	TRBD2	TRBJ2-7
TGTGCCATCAGTGAGCAGCTCGACGAGGATACGCAGTATTTT	CAISEQLDEDTQYF	NA	TRBV10-3	NA	TRBJ2-3
TGTGCCAGCTCAGGGGGCGGCAATCAGCCCCAGCATTTT	CASSGGGNQPQHF	few	TRBV18	NA	TRBJ1-5
TGCAGCGTTGATCTGAACATGAACACTGAAGCTTTCTTT	CSVDLNMNTEAFF	few	TRBV29-1	NA	TRBJ1-1
TGTGCCAGCAGTTGGGCAGCCAGGGGCGAGACCCAGTACTTC	CASSWAARGETQYF	NA	TRBV28	NA	TRBJ2-5
TGCGCCAGCAGCCGCAGCCAGACAGGGATACAAGAGACCCAGTACTTC	CASSRSQTGIQETQYF	NA	TRBV4-1	TRBD1	TRBJ2-5
TGTGCCAGCAGTTCCCTCACGACGGTAAACACTGAAGCTTTCTTT	CASSSLTTVNTEAFF	NA	TRBV27	NA	TRBJ1-1
TGTGCCAGCAGTTCTCAGGGGATTAAGAACACTGAAGCTTTCTTT	CASSSQGIKNTEAFF	NA	TRBV7-9	NA	TRBJ1-1
TGCGCCAGCAGCTTTAACAGCCAAGAGACCCAGTACTTC	CASSFNSQETQYF	few	TRBV5-1	NA	TRBJ2-5
TGCAGCGTTGAAGGCACGACGGGGGGGCCCAGATACAATGAGCAGTTCTTC	CSVEGTTGGPRYNEQFF	few	TRBV29-1	TRBD2	TRBJ2-1
TGCGCCAGCTGTGAGGGGGCGCGTTACACCGGGGAGCTGTTTTTT	CASCEGARYTGELFF	many	TRBV10-2	TRBD1	TRBJ2-2
TGCGCCAGCAGCTTGGGCGGGGGATTGGGCGGCTACACCTTC	CASSLGGGLGGYTF	NA	TRBV5-1	NA	TRBJ1-2
TGCAGCGTTGAAAGTTTCGGGGCAGGAAAACTGTTTTTT	CSVESFGAGKLFF	NA	TRBV29-1	NA	TRBJ1-4
TGTGCCAGCAGTTACTCGAGCGGCAATCAGCCCCAGCATTTT	CASSYSSGNQPQHF	NA	TRBV6-5	NA	TRBJ1-5
TGTGCCTGGAGTGCAGGCTGGGGAGATACGCAGTATTTT	CAWSAGWGDTQYF	NA	TRBV30	NA	TRBJ2-3
TGTGCCAGCACCCAACGGGCCGGAACTAACTATGGCTACACCTTC	CASTQRAGTNYGYTF	NA	TRBV6-5	NA	TRBJ1-2
TGTGCCAGCGGATCCCTTGCGGGGGGGGTTTACGAGCAGTACTTC	CASGSLAGGVYEQYF	NA	TRBV27	TRBD2	TRBJ2-7
TGCAGCGGAGGACAATTTAACACTGAAGCTTTCTTT	CSGGQFNTEAFF	few	TRBV29-1	NA	TRBJ1-1
TGCGCCAGCAGCCAAGAGGGCAGGGGAAGTGGAAACACCATATATTTT	CASSQEGRGSGNTIYF	NA	TRBV4-1	NA	TRBJ1-3
TGTGCCAGCAGTGCGACAGGGAGGGGCTATGGCTACACCTTC	CASSATGRGYGYTF	NA	TRBV27	TRBD1	TRBJ1-2
TGTGCCAGCAGTTCTTCCTCATCGAAGCCCCAGCATTTT	CASSSSSSKPQHF	NA	TRBV6-5	NA	TRBJ1-5
TGTGCCAGCTCGCGCAGGGGGTTGGAGCCCCAGCATTTT	CASSRRGLEPQHF	NA	TRBV18	TRBD1	TRBJ1-5
TGTGCCAGCAGCTTGCGGCTAGCGGGCCCGGGGACGCAGTATTTT	CASSLRLAGPGTQYF	few	TRBV5-6	TRBD2	TRBJ2-3
TGTGCCAGCAGTGACGGTAGTAGCGGGGGGGTGGATACGCAGTATTTT	CASSDGSSGGVDTQYF	NA	TRBV2	TRBD2	TRBJ2-3
TGTGCCTGGAGCATACCCGATGCGGCAGGTGGCGGCTACACCTTC	CAWSIPDAAGGGYTF	few	TRBV30	NA	TRBJ1-2
TGTGCCAGCAGCCCAGGCCCATACGAGCAGTACTTC	CASSPGPYEQYF	NA	TRBV7-8	NA	TRBJ2-7
TGTGCCAGCAGCCCCCGGACAGTCCAAGAGACCCAGTACTTC	CASSPRTVQETQYF	NA	TRBV7-3	NA	TRBJ2-5
TGTGCCAGCAGCTCGGAACAACCTCCCTACCACGAGCAGTACTTC	CASSSEQPPYHEQYF	NA	TRBV7-9	NA	TRBJ2-7
TGTGCCAGCAGTGACGAGCTAAAAGAGACCCAGTACTTC	CASSDELKETQYF	NA	TRBV6-1	NA	TRBJ2-5